Below are 16 T cell receptor beta chains sequenced from a single sample in a study of blood T cell repertoires in COVID-19. TCRdb's table, derived via immunoSEQ multiplex PCR, lists solely in-frame clones and lacks some. The table has about 220,000 clones, 84% seen once. Input material: peripheral blood. These receptors originate from a woman aged 55-69 years who had recovered from COVID-19.

This chain links TRBV18 with TRBJ1-3, with D unclear. This CDR3 comprises 14 residues. Germline CDR1 and CDR2: KGHSH and LQKENI. The germline V and J ends were trimmed by 0 bases and 4 bases, with 7 bases remaining between them. CDR3 bases: TGTGCCAGCTCACCACCGGTCCGGGGAAACACCATATATTTT. Translation: CASSPPVRGNTIYF. Full variable domain (remainder filled in from reference TRBV18 and TRBJ1-3): NAGVMQNPRHLVRRRGQEARLRCSPMKGHSHVYWYRQLPEEGLKFMVYLQKENIIDESGMPKERFSAEFPKEGPSILRIQQVVRGDSAAYFCASSPPVRGNTIYFGEGSWLTVV.

The V and J genes are TRBV9 and TRBJ1-3, with TRBD1 identical over 10 bases. Germline CDR1 reads SGDLS; CDR2 reads YYNGEE. The V and J ends lost 4 bases and 8 bases, in that order; junction bases with no gene match: 9. The CDR3 loop spans 15 amino acids. DNA for the CDR3: TGTGCCAGCAGCCCCGATGACAGGGGGCAATACACCATATATTTT. Its protein is CASSPDDRGQYTIYF.

This chain links TRBV5-5 with TRBJ1-2, with TRBD1 matching 8 bases. This CDR3 comprises 14 residues. With V trimmed by 2 bases and J by 8 bases, 8 bases remained unmatched. Looked up from germline, CDR1 is SGHKS and CDR2 is YYEKEE (reference sequence). CDR3 sequence: CASSFGQGRGGYTF. In DNA, the CDR3 is TGTGCCAGCAGCTTTGGACAGGGAAGAGGCGGCTACACCTTC.

V usage is TRBV7-2 and J usage is TRBJ2-7; D is uncertain. CDR3 length: 13 residues. Germline values: CDR1 SGHTA, CDR2 FQGNSA. V was pared by 2 bases and J by 2 bases, with 7 bases between. This CDR3 reads CASSLPAAYEQYF. The CDR3 nucleotides are TGTGCCAGCAGCTTACCTGCAGCCTACGAGCAGTACTTC.

The V call is TRBV4-1, the J call TRBJ1-4; TRBD1 aligns across 8 bases. The germline CDR1 and CDR2 sequences are MGHRA and YSYEKL. The CDR3 loop spans 17 amino acids. V dropped 0 bases and J dropped 8; count of bases not matched to a gene: 11. As DNA, the CDR3 is TGCGCCAGCAGCCAAGAAGGCCCCAGGGGGCATCCCGAAAAACTGTTTTTT. Protein: CASSQEGPRGHPEKLFF.

This sequence joins TRBV4-1 and TRBJ2-7, with TRBD2 matching over 12 bases. The V gene end was trimmed by 1 base and the J gene end by 2 bases; junction bases not matched to a gene: 9. There are 18 residues in the CDR3. Germline CDR1 reads MGHRA; CDR2 reads YSYEKL. The CDR3 is CASSQALGTSGLAYEQYF. The CDR3 DNA is TGCGCCAGCAGCCAAGCTCTTGGGACTAGCGGGTTGGCCTACGAGCAGTACTTC.

The chain carries TRBV15 and TRBJ1-2, with a weak D call TRBD1 (5 bases). The V gene lost 5 bases and the J gene lost 4 bases, with 14 bases spanning the gap. The germline CDR1 and CDR2 sequences are LNHNV and YYDKDF (reference sequence). The CDR3 extends over 14 amino acids. This chain's CDR3 is CATSLTAGLYGYTF. As DNA, the CDR3 is TGTGCCACCAGCCTTACGGCGGGACTCTATGGCTACACCTTC.

The chain uses TRBV6-5 and TRBJ1-6; 10 nucleotides line up with TRBD1. This CDR3 is built from 14 residues. Germline assignment: CDR1 MNHEY and CDR2 SVGAGI. V was pared by 7 bases and J by 7 bases, with 4 bases of the junction left unmatched. The CDR3 spells CASTTTGGNSPLHF. The CDR3 DNA follows: TGTGCCAGCACTACGACAGGGGGCAATTCACCCCTCCACTTT.

The chain has TRBV2 and TRBJ2-3; D is undetermined. Trimming stripped 5 bases from V and 2 bases from J, with 5 bases between. The CDR3 sequence is 12 residues long. Germline assignment: CDR1 SNHLY and CDR2 FYNNEI. The CDR3 DNA follows: TGTGCCAGCAGTTACTCCACAGATACGCAGTATTTT. Translated, it gives CASSYSTDTQYF. Variable domain in full (rest from reference TRBV2 and TRBJ2-3): EPEVTQTPSHQVTQMGQEVILRCVPISNHLYFYWYRQILGQKVEFLVSFYNNEISEKSEIFDDQFSVERPDGSNFTLKIRSTKLEDSAMYFCASSYSTDTQYFGPGTRLTVL.

J is TRBJ1-5 and V is TRBV7-8, with D possibly matching TRBD1 (6 bases). The CDR3 runs to 16 residues. Germline-derived CDR1 and CDR2 are SGHVS and FQNEAQ. With 6 bases removed from V and 3 bases from J, the gap between germline ends came to 18 bases. CDR3 in DNA: TGTGCCAGCAGACAAAGTGGGGGCAGGGCCAATCAGCCCCAGCATTTT. It codes for CASRQSGGRANQPQHF.

The V gene is TRBV19, the J gene TRBJ2-7, with a weak D call TRBD1 (5 bases). CDR1 and CDR2 (germline): LNHDA, SQIVND (reference sequence). This CDR3 is built from 14 residues. Deletions cut 5 bases from V and 4 bases from J, with 15 bases between. CDR3 sequence: CASSPRQFSYEQYF. CDR3 DNA sequence: TGTGCCAGTAGTCCACGACAGTTTTCTTACGAGCAGTACTTC.

The V call is TRBV7-9, the J call TRBJ2-3; 7 bases match TRBD1. V lost 5 bases and J lost 2; bases outside the gene matches: 7. Germline loops: CDR1 SEHNR, CDR2 FQNEAQ (reference sequence). CDR3 size: 15 residues. The CDR3 here is CASSRQGIITDTQYF. Written as DNA, the CDR3 is TGTGCCAGCAGCCGACAGGGCATCATCACAGATACGCAGTATTTT.

This chain links TRBV7-9 with TRBJ1-1; D gene uncertain. V lost 6 bases to trimming and J lost 1 base, with 12 bases between them. CDR1 SEHNR and CDR2 FQNEAQ come from the germline V gene (reference sequence). This CDR3 region has 14 residues. CDR3 residues: CASSPWEGNTEAFF. The CDR3 DNA reads TGTGCCAGCAGTCCCTGGGAGGGGAACACTGAAGCTTTCTTT.

Note on this clone: A much larger clone lies one base from this, so it may be a read error. The gene calls are TRBV6-5 and TRBJ2-7; 7 positions agree with TRBD2. The CDR3 sequence is 12 residues long. Germline assignment: CDR1 MNHEY and CDR2 SVGAGI. CDR3 in DNA: TGTGCCAGCGGGGGAGGGGTCTACGAGCGGTACTTC. Its protein product is CASGGGVYERYF.

This clone was detected a few times. V gene TRBV9 combines with J gene TRBJ2-2; 8 bases line up with TRBD2. This CDR3 region has 16 residues. The junction had 8 bases not matched to a gene; V was cut back by 1 base and J by 6 bases. Germline values: CDR1 SGDLS, CDR2 YYNGEE. CDR3 in DNA: TGTGCCAGCAGCGTACGCGGGGGGCCAGTATCCGGGGAGCTGTTTTTT. Residues: CASSVRGGPVSGELFF.

The chain carries TRBV5-6 and TRBJ1-2; TRBD1 might be the D (6 bases). The CDR3 has 14 amino acids. Germline-derived CDR1 and CDR2 are SGHDT and YYEEEE. V shed 3 bases and J shed 0 bases, with 9 bases lying between them. The CDR3 protein is CASSSRQANYGYTF. The CDR3 bases are TGTGCCAGCAGCTCGAGACAGGCTAACTATGGCTACACCTTC.